The 5 T cell receptor beta chains listed next were all sequenced from one sample in a study of CD8+CD57+ T cells in acquired aplastic anemia. The TCR beta profiling, which covered VDJ combination and CDR3 sequence, was carried out using genomic DNA as the template. Using its own MiXCR run on the reads, TCRdb lists one record per CDR3 protein. The sample includes under 150,000 distinct CDR3 sequences, 41% of them seen just once. Sample: sorted CD4+, CD8+, or CD8+CD57+ T cells (not recorded which) from PBMCs. Source of these receptors: a human donor in good health, serving as a control.

This clonotype has only one observation. The junction differs from germline at one of its ends, possibly a read error. The genes are TRBV7-6 and TRBJ2-7; possibly TRBD1 for D (6 bases). Germline V gene sequence: CDR1 SGHVS, CDR2 FNYEAQ. This CDR3 comprises 16 residues. The CDR3 nucleotides are TGTGCTAGCAGCTGGCAGCAGGGGTTGGACGTATACGAGCAGTACTTC. This encodes CASSWQQGLDVYEQYF. Supplemented by reference TRBV7-6 and TRBJ2-7, the full variable domain reads GAGVSQSPRYKVTKRGQDVALRCDPISGHVSLYWYRQALGQGPEFLTYFNYEAQQDKSGLPNDRFSAERPEGSISTLTIQRTEQRDSAMYRCASSWQQGLDVYEQYFGPGTRLTVT.

CDR3 amino acids: CASSTQGGQPQHF. In DNA, the CDR3 is TGTGCCAGTAGTACCCAGGGAGGTCAGCCCCAGCATTTT. This chain connects TRBV19 to TRBJ1-5; tentative D call: TRBD1 (5 bases). CDR3 length equals 13 residues. Germline lookup yields CDR1 LNHDA and CDR2 SQIVND (reference sequence). Trimming removed 4 bases at V and 6 bases at J, with 10 bases between.

In its sample, this clonotype was seen many times. The chain joins TRBV24-1 to TRBJ1-1, with D unclear. V lost 3 bases and J lost 1, with 5 bases in between. The CDR3 runs 13 residues. Germline V gene lookup returns CDR1 KGHDR and CDR2 SFDVKD. CDR3 in amino acids: CATSDIQNTEAFF. The CDR3 DNA sequence: TGTGCCACCAGTGATATTCAGAACACTGAAGCTTTCTTT.

There are many counts of this clonotype. This chain uses TRBV2 with TRBJ2-7; 10 positions agree with TRBD2. The CDR3 length is 13 residues. In germline, CDR1 is SNHLY, CDR2 FYNNEI. V gave up 8 bases and J gave up 6 bases; unmatched junction bases: 7. In DNA, the CDR3 is TGTGCCAGCGGACAAGGACTAGCGGCCGAGCAGTACTTC. It specifies CASGQGLAAEQYF.

The V call is TRBV19, the J call TRBJ2-3; possibly TRBD2 for D (7 bases). The V gene lost 3 bases and the J gene lost 5 bases, with 12 bases spanning the gap. CDR1 and CDR2 (germline): LNHDA, SQIVND (reference sequence). The length of the CDR3 is 14 residues. The CDR3 sequence: CASSIWGGQDTQYF. In nucleotides, the CDR3 is TGTGCCAGTAGTATTTGGGGGGGGCAAGATACGCAGTATTTT.